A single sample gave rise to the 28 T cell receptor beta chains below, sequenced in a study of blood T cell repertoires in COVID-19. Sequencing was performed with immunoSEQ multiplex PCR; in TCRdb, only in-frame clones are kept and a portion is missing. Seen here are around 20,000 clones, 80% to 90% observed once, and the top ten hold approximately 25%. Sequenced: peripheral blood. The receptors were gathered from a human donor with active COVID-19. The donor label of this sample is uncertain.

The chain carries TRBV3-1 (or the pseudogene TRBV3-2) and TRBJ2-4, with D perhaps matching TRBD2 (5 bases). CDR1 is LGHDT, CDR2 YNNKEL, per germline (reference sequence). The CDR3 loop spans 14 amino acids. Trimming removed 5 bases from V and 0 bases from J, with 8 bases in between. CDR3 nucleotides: TGTGCCAGCAGCAACGGGGTAGCCAAAAACATTCAGTACTTC. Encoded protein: CASSNGVAKNIQYF.

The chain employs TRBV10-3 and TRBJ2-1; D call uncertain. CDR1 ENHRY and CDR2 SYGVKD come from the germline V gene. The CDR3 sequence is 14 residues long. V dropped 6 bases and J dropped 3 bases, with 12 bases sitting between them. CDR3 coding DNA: TGTGCCATCAGATACAGTCAGCTCTACAATGAGCAGTTCTTC. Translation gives CAIRYSQLYNEQFF.

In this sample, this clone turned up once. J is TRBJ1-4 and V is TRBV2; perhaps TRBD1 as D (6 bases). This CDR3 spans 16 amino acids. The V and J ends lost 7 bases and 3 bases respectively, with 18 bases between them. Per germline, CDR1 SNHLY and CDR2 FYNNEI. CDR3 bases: TGTGCCAGCAACCAGCGCGGGGGGCGTCCTAATGAAAAACTGTTTTTT. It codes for CASNQRGGRPNEKLFF.

The DNA of the CDR3 is TGTGCCAGTCGCGGACAGGGGTTGTATGGCTACACCTTC. Its protein is CASRGQGLYGYTF. The chain recombines TRBV19 with TRBJ1-2; 9 bases are shared with TRBD1. Germline V CDR1 and CDR2: LNHDA, SQIVND (reference sequence). V shed 8 bases, J shed 5 bases, and the junction held 6 bases outside the gene matches. The CDR3 sequence is 13 residues long.

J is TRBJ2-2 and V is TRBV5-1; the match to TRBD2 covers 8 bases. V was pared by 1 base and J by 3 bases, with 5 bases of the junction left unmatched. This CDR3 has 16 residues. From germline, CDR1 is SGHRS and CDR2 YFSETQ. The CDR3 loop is CASSLPGGLDTGELFF. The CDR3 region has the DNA TGCGCCAGCAGCTTGCCGGGAGGGCTTGACACCGGGGAGCTGTTTTTT.

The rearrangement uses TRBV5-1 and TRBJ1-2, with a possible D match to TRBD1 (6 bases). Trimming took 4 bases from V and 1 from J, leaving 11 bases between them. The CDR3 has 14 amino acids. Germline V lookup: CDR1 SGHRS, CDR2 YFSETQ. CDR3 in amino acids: CASSPGVVNYGYTF. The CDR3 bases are TGCGCCAGCAGCCCAGGGGTCGTTAACTATGGCTACACCTTC. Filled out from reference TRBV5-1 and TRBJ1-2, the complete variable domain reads KAGVTQTPRYLIKTRGQQVTLSCSPISGHRSVSWYQQTPGQGLQFLFEYFSETQRNKGNFPGRFSGRQFSNSRSEMNVSTLELGDSALYLCASSPGVVNYGYTFGSGTRLTVV.

In DNA form, the CDR3 reads TGTGCCAGCAGCCCCGGGACAGGGGGCGAGCAGTACTTC. This codes for CASSPGTGGEQYF. The chain combines TRBV7-3 with TRBJ2-7, with 11 bases fitting TRBD1. Losses at the gene ends were 5 bases for V and 6 bases for J; bases not matched to a gene: 3. CDR1 SGHTA and CDR2 FQGTGA come from the germline V gene. This CDR3 has 13 amino acids.

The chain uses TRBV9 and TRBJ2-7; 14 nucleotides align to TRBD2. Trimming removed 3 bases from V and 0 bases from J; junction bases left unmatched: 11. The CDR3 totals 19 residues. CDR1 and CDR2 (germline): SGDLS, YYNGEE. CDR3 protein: CASSATTGGTSGSSYEQYF. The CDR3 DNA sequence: TGTGCCAGCAGCGCGACGACAGGGGGGACTAGCGGGAGCTCCTACGAGCAGTACTTC.

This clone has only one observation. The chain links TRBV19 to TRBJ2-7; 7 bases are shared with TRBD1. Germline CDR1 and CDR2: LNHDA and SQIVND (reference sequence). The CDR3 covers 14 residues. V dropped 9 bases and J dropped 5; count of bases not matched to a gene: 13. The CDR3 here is CARRQGASFDEQYF. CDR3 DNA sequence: TGTGCCAGGCGACAGGGCGCTTCTTTCGACGAGCAGTACTTC.

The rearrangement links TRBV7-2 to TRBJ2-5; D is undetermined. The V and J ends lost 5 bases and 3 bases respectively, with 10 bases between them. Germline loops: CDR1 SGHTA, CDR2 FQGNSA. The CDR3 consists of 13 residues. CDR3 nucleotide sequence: TGTGCCAGCAGCGCCTTTACTGAAGAGACCCAGTACTTC. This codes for CASSAFTEETQYF. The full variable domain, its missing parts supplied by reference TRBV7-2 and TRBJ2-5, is GAGVSQSPSNKVTEKGKDVELRCDPISGHTALYWYRQSLGQGLEFLIYFQGNSAPDKSGLPSDRFSAERTGGSVSTLTIQRTQQEDSAVYLCASSAFTEETQYFGPGTRLLVL.

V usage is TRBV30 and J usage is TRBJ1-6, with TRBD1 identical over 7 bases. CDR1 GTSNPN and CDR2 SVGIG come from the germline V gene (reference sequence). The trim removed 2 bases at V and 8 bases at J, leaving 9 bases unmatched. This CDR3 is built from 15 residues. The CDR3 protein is CAWSLPGGPDSPLHF. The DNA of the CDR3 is TGTGCCTGGAGTCTCCCAGGGGGTCCGGATTCACCCCTCCACTTT.

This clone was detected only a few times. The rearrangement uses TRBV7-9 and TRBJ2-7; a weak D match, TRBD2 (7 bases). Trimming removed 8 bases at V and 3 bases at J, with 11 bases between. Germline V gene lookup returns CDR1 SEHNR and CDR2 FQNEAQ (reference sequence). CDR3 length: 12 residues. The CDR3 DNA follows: TGTGCCAGCCTAGCGGACAGCTACGAGCAGTACTTC. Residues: CASLADSYEQYF.

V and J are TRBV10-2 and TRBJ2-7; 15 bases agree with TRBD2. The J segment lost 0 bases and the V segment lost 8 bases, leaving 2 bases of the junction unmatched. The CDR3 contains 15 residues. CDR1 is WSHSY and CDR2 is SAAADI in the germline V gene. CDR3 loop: CASRTSGGDSYEQYF. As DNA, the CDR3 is TGCGCCAGCCGGACTAGCGGGGGGGACTCCTACGAGCAGTACTTC.

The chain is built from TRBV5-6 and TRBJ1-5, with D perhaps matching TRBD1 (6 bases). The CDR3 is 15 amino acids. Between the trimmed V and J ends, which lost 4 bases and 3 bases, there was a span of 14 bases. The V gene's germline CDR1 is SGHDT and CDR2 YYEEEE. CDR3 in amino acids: CASSRRQGPNQPQHF. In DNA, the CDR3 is TGTGCCAGCAGCCGCCGCCAGGGGCCCAATCAGCCCCAGCATTTT.

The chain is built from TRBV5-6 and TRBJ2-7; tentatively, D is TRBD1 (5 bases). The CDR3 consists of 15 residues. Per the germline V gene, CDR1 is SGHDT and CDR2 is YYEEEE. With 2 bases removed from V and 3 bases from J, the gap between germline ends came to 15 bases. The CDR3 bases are TGTGCCAGCAGCTTAAGGGCAGGGCTAATCTACGAGCAGTACTTC. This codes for CASSLRAGLIYEQYF.

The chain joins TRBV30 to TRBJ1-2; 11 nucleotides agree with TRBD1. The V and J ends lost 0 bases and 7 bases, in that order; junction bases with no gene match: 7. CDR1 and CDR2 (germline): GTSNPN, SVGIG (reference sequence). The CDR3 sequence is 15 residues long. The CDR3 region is CAWSVTGTGGSGYTF. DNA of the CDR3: TGTGCCTGGAGTGTAACCGGGACAGGGGGTAGTGGCTACACCTTC.

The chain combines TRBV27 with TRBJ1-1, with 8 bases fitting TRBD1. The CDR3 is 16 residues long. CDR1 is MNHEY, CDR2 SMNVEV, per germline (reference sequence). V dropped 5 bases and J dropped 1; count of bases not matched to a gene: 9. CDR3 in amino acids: CASSRWTGQSNTEAFF. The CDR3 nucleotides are TGTGCCAGCAGTAGGTGGACAGGGCAATCGAACACTGAAGCTTTCTTT.

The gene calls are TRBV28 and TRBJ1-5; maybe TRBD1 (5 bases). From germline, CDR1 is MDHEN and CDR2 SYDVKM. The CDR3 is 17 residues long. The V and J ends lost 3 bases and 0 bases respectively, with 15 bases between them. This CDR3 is CASSFGRMDNSNQPQHF. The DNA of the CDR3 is TGTGCCAGCAGTTTCGGGAGAATGGACAATAGCAATCAGCCCCAGCATTTT.

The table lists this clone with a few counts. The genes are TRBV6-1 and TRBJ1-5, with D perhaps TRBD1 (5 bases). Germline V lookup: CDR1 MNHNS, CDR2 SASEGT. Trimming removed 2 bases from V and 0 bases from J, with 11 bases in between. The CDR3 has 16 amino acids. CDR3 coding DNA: TGTGCCAGCAGTGAATTCAGGGCTTATAGCAATCAGCCCCAGCATTTT. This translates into CASSEFRAYSNQPQHF.

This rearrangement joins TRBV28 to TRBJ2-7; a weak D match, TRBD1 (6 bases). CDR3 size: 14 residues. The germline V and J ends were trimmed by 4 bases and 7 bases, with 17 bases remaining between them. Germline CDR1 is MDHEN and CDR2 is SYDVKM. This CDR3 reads CASSSQGPTLEQYF. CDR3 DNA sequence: TGTGCCAGCAGTTCACAGGGACCAACCCTAGAGCAGTACTTC.

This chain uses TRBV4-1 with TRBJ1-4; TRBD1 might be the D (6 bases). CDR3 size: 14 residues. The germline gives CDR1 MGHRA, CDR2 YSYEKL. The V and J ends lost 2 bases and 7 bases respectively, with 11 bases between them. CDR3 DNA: TGCGCCAGCAGCCAAAGACAGGATTTTGAAAAACTGTTTTTT. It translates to CASSQRQDFEKLFF.

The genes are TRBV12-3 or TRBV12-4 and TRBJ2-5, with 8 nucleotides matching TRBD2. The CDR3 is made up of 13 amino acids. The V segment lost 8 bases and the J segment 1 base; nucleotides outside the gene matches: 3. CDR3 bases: TGTGCCAGCCGGACTAGCTCCCAAGAGACCCAGTACTTC. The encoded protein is CASRTSSQETQYF.

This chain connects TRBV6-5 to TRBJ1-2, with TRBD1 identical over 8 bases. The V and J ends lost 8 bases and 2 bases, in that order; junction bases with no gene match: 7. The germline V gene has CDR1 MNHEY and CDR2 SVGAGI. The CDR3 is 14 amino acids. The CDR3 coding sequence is TGTGCCAGCGACCGGGACAGGAAGAACTATGGCTACACCTTC. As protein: CASDRDRKNYGYTF.

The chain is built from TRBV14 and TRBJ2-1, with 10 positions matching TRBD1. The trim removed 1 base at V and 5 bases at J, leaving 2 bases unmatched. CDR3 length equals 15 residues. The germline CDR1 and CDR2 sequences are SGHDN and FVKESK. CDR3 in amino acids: CASSQGGTGDNEQFF. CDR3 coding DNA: TGTGCCAGCAGCCAAGGAGGGACAGGGGACAATGAGCAGTTCTTC.

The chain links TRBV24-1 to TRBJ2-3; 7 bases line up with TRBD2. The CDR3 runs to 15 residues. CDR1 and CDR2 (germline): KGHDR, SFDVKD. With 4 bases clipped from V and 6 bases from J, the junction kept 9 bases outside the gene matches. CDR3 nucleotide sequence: TGTGCCACCAGTGACCCCTCTAGCGGCAGGGATACGCAGTATTTT. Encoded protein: CATSDPSSGRDTQYF.

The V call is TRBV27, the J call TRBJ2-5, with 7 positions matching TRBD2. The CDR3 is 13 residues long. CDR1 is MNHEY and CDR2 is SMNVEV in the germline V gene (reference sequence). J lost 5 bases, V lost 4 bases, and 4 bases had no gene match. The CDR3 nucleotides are TGTGCCAGCAGTTCCAAAGCGGGGGAGACCCAGTACTTC. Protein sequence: CASSSKAGETQYF.

This CDR3 is CASSVQAGTSGINEQFF. The CDR3 DNA sequence: TGTGCCAGCAGCGTGCAGGCCGGGACTAGCGGGATTAATGAGCAGTTCTTC. The chain uses TRBV9 and TRBJ2-1; 13 bases fit TRBD2. The CDR3 has 17 amino acids. Germline V gene lookup returns CDR1 SGDLS and CDR2 YYNGEE. The junction had 9 bases not matched to a gene; V was cut back by 2 bases and J by 7 bases.

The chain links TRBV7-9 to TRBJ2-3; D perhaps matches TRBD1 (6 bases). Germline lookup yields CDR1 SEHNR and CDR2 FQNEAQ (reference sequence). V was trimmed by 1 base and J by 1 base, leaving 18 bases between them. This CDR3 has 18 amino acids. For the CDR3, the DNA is TGTGCCAGCAGCTTAGTGTGGGGGCGGTCACGCCGCACAGATACGCAGTATTTT. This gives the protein CASSLVWGRSRRTDTQYF.